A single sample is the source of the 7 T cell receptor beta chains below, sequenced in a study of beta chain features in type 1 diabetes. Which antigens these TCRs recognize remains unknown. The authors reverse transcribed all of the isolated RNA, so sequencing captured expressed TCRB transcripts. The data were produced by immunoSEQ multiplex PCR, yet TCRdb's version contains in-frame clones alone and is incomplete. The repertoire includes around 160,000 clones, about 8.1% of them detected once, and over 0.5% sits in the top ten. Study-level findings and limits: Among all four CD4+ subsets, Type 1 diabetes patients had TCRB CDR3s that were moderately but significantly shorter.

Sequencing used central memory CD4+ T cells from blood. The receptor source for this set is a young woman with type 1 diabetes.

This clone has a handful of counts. CDR3 in amino acids: CASSQADRGGETQYF. The DNA for the CDR3 is TGCGCCAGCAGCCAGGCCGACAGGGGCGGGGAGACCCAGTACTTC. The V gene is TRBV4-3, the J gene TRBJ2-5; 8 nucleotides align to TRBD1. Losses at the gene ends were 3 bases for V and 5 bases for J; bases not matched to a gene: 8. The CDR3 runs 15 residues. In germline, CDR1 is LGHNA, CDR2 YSLEER.

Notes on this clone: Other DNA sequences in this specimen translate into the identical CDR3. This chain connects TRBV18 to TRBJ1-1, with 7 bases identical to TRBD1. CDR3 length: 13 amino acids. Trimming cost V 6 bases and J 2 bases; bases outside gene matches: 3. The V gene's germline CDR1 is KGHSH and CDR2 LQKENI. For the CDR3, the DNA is TGTGCCAGCTCGGAAGGGGGCAACACTGAAGCTTTCTTT. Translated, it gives CASSEGGNTEAFF. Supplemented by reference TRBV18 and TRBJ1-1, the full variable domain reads NAGVMQNPRHLVRRRGQEARLRCSPMKGHSHVYWYRQLPEEGLKFMVYLQKENIIDESGMPKERFSAEFPKEGPSILRIQQVVRGDSAAYFCASSEGGNTEAFFGQGTRLTVV.

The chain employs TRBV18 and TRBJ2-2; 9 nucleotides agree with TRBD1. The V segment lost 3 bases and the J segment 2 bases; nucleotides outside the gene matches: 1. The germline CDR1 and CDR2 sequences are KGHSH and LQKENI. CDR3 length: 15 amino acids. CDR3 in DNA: TGTGCCAGCTCACCGGGACAGGGAAACACCGGGGAGCTGTTTTTT. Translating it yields CASSPGQGNTGELFF.

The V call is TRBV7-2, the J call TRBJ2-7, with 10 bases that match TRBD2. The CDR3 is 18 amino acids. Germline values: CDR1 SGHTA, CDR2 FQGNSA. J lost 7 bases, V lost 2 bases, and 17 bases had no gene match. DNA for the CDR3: TGTGCCAGCAGCTTACCCTTCCGTCGCCTAGCGGGAGAGGGTGAGCAGTACTTC. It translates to CASSLPFRRLAGEGEQYF.

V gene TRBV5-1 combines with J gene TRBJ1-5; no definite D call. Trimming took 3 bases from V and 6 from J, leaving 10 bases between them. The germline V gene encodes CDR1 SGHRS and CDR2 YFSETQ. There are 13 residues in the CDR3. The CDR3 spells CASSSTAGQPQHF. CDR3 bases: TGCGCCAGCAGCTCCACTGCCGGTCAGCCCCAGCATTTT.

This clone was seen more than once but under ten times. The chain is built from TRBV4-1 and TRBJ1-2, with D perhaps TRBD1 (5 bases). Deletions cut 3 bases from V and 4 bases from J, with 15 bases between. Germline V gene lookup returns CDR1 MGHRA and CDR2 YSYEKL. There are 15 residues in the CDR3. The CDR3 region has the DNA TGCGCCAGCAGCCAGGTTGGGGGGGAGACCTATGGCTACACCTTC. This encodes CASSQVGGETYGYTF.

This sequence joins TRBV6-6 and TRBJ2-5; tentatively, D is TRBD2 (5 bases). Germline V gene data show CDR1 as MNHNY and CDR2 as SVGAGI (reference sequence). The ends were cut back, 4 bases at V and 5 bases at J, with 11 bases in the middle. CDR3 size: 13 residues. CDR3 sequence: CASSSDYRETQYF. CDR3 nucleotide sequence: TGTGCCAGCAGTTCCGACTACCGGGAGACCCAGTACTTC.